This is a list of T cell receptor beta chains from one sample in a study of vaccination and CD4 T cells after COVID-19. TCRdb re-called the PCR reads through MiXCR, storing one row per CDR3 protein. The sample comprises some 12,000 distinct CDR3 sequences, 45% to 60% of which are singletons, and over 7.5% rests with the top ten. For these receptors, no antigen is known. Sequencing was done on a sample of CD4+ T cells from blood, cultured in vitro. These receptors originate from a human donor who had recovered from COVID-19. The CDR3 runs from the conserved cysteine through the conserved F or W. A D gene is named only where the DNA matches it firmly. Size is stated for part of the rows, as once, few or many counts, or as a class when the clone is expanded.

abundance	v_gene	j_gene	d_gene	CDR3aa	CDR3nt
few	TRBV21-1	TRBJ2-7	.	CASSKVGTVMDEQYF	TGTGCCAGCAGCAAAGTTGGGACCGTTATGGACGAGCAGTACTTC
.	TRBV7-2	TRBJ2-1	.	CASSLNAQPRIVRNEQFF	TGTGCCAGCAGCTTAAACGCCCAGCCGAGAATAGTTCGTAATGAGCAGTTCTTC
.	TRBV20-1	TRBJ2-7	TRBD2	CSPKGLADSYEQYF	TGCAGTCCTAAGGGACTAGCGGACTCCTACGAGCAGTACTTC
.	TRBV11-3	TRBJ2-3	TRBD2	CASSDRTSGRANTQYF	TGTGCCAGCAGCGATAGGACTAGCGGGAGGGCCAATACGCAGTATTTT
.	TRBV7-3	TRBJ2-1	TRBD2	CASSPFMLAGGNNEQFF	TGTGCCAGCAGCCCATTCATGCTAGCGGGAGGGAACAATGAGCAGTTCTTC
.	TRBV29-1	TRBJ2-3	.	CSAKRGGATDTQYF	TGCAGCGCCAAAAGGGGGGGTGCCACAGATACGCAGTATTTT
few	TRBV4-1	TRBJ2-3	TRBD2	CASSQERGGADTQYF	TGCGCCAGCAGCCAAGAGCGGGGGGGGGCGGATACGCAGTATTTT
few	TRBV20-1	TRBJ1-1	.	CSASLALIGNTEAFF	TGCAGTGCTAGTTTAGCTTTGATTGGGAACACTGAAGCTTTCTTT
few	TRBV20-1	TRBJ1-6	TRBD1	CSASERGTAFNSPLHF	TGCAGTGCTAGCGAGCGGGGGACAGCATTTAATTCACCCCTCCACTTT
.	TRBV6-2/TRBV6-3	TRBJ2-1	TRBD2	CASSSGSSYNEQFF	TGTGCCAGCAGTAGCGGGAGCTCCTACAATGAGCAGTTCTTC
.	TRBV20-1	TRBJ2-2	.	CSARGSLGLNTGELFF	TGCAGTGCTAGAGGGTCGCTGGGACTCAACACCGGGGAGCTGTTTTTT
few	TRBV28	TRBJ1-5	TRBD1	CASRRTGGSGQPQHF	TGTGCCAGCAGACGGACAGGGGGGAGCGGTCAGCCCCAGCATTTT
.	TRBV30	TRBJ2-1	TRBD2	CAWSVRLADYNEQFF	TGTGCCTGGAGTGTCCGACTAGCGGACTACAATGAGCAGTTCTTC
.	TRBV6-4	TRBJ2-6	.	CASSDGGSGANVLTF	TGTGCCAGCAGTGACGGGGGCTCTGGGGCCAACGTCCTGACTTTC
.	TRBV7-6	TRBJ1-5	TRBD1	CASSPQDRQPQHF	TGTGCCAGCAGCCCCCAGGACAGGCAACCCCAGCATTTT
few	TRBV21-1	TRBJ2-3	.	CASSAAGFTDTQYF	TGTGCCAGCAGCGCAGCGGGGTTCACAGATACGCAGTATTTT
few	TRBV6-1	TRBJ2-1	TRBD1	CASSGTGGWGDSHEQFF	TGTGCCAGCAGTGGGACAGGGGGCTGGGGAGATAGCCATGAGCAGTTCTTC
few	TRBV19	TRBJ2-3	.	CASSDRSTDTQYF	TGTGCCAGTAGCGACAGGAGCACAGATACGCAGTATTTT
few	TRBV20-1	TRBJ2-5	TRBD2	CSATRPSGSFQETQYF	TGCAGTGCCACCCGGCCTAGCGGGAGCTTTCAAGAGACCCAGTACTTC
.	TRBV11-2	TRBJ1-5	.	CASSVGNNQPQHF	TGTGCCAGCAGCGTGGGGAACAATCAGCCCCAGCATTTT
medium-sized	TRBV3-1	TRBJ1-6	.	CASSPDRTGAPLHF	TGTGCCAGCAGCCCAGACAGGACCGGGGCACCCCTCCACTTT
few	TRBV20-1	TRBJ2-5	TRBD2	CSAPGLAGETQYF	TGCAGTGCTCCCGGACTAGCAGGCGAGACCCAGTACTTC
.	TRBV2	TRBJ1-5	TRBD1	CASQGTGMDQPQHF	TGTGCCAGCCAGGGGACAGGGATGGATCAGCCCCAGCATTTT
few	TRBV20-1	TRBJ1-5	TRBD1	CSASPGQGHQPQHF	TGCAGTGCTTCCCCGGGACAGGGGCATCAGCCCCAGCATTTT
large	TRBV9	TRBJ1-6	TRBD1	CASSVAGAGGKGSPLHF	TGTGCCAGCAGCGTAGCTGGGGCAGGGGGCAAAGGTTCACCCCTCCACTTT
.	TRBV10-3	TRBJ2-2	.	CAINPVNTGELFF	TGTGCCATCAATCCGGTGAACACCGGGGAGCTGTTTTTT
.	TRBV7-2	TRBJ1-2	.	CASSLGSGSRGYTF	TGTGCCAGCAGCTTAGGAAGCGGGTCCCGCGGCTACACCTTC
.	TRBV6-5	TRBJ2-2	.	CASSYLSGFDTGELFF	TGTGCCAGCAGTTACCTTTCGGGGTTCGACACCGGGGAGCTGTTTTTT
.	TRBV7-2	TRBJ2-2	TRBD1	CASSITGGPGELFF	TGTGCCAGCAGCATTACAGGGGGGCCCGGGGAGCTGTTTTTT
.	TRBV28	TRBJ1-2	TRBD1	CASSKSTTGGRDGYTF	TGTGCCAGCAGCAAAAGTACCACAGGGGGCAGGGATGGCTACACCTTC
few	TRBV27	TRBJ2-1	.	CASSSGRLSYNEQFF	TGTGCCAGCAGTTCCGGACGGCTATCCTACAATGAGCAGTTCTTC